The text below deals with one T cell receptor (beta chain). The antigen remains unidentified. These data belong to a study of cytomegalovirus exposure and HLA in healthy donors. Findings and caveats of the study: Three chains tied to CMV proved CMV antigen-specific in vitro.

Trimming shortened V by 6 bases and J by 1 base, and 19 bases separated the two germline ends. Germline values: CDR1 SGHRS, CDR2 YFSETQ. This CDR3 is built from 17 residues. A multiplex PCR was run with 60 Vbeta primers and 13 Jbeta primers. Sequencing was performed with immunoSEQ multiplex PCR; in TCRdb, only in-frame clones are kept and a portion is missing. The table has 130,000 to 150,000 clones, approximately 80% seen once. The sequence was collected from an older woman in good health and CMV-seropositive. This sequence joins TRBV5-1 and TRBJ2-2, with TRBD1 as a possible D gene (6 bases). Sequencing used PBMCs. Here the CDR3 reads CASKQTDRPRNTGELFF. In DNA form, the CDR3 reads TGCGCCAGCAAGCAAACCGACAGGCCCCGGAACACCGGGGAGCTGTTTTTT.